This TCR beta chain was recovered during a study of blood T cell repertoires in COVID-19. Study-wide context: The United States, Italy and Spain were the sources of the acute and convalescent COVID-19 samples.

Participants spanned ages about 18 to 90 years and resided in 20 to 30 US areas. Symptom resolution, clearance, or two negative PCRs marked donors in Cohort 3 as recovered. This table comes from immunoSEQ multiplex PCR, and its TCRdb copy is limited to in-frame clones, with some not included. Of some 300,000 clones listed, roughly 87% are singletons. The V gene lost 4 bases and the J gene lost 9 bases, with 10 bases spanning the gap. The CDR3 runs to 13 residues. Germline CDR1 LNHDA, CDR2 SQIVND (reference sequence). In this sample, this clone turned up once. This chain links TRBV19 with TRBJ1-6; D is unclear. The sequencing sample was made of PBMCs or T cells enriched from blood (not recorded which). The TCR was taken from a woman aged 25 to 39 who had recovered from COVID-19. CDR3 sequence (DNA): TGTGCCAGTAGTACTATCCGGAGTTCACCCCTCCACTTT. Protein: CASSTIRSSPLHF.